Presented here are 3 T cell receptor beta chains from one specimen sequenced in a study of CD8+ T cells in alopecia areata. Following RNA extraction, reverse transcription yielded cDNA that acted as the sequencing template. Some clones are missing from TCRdb's copy, which holds only in-frame ones; the method was immunoSEQ multiplex PCR. The sample holds 150,000 to 200,000 clones, less than 70% seen once. As for treatment: oral pan-JAK inhibitor, 5-10 mg twice daily. Sequencing used CD4+ T cells sorted from blood, obtained at week 24, from a patient treated with tofacitinib. These receptors were collected from a human donor with alopecia areata.

To note about this clone: The junction does not match germline at one end; this may be a read error. The chain recombines TRBV5-5 with TRBJ1-2; D is ambiguous. This CDR3 is built from 12 residues. Germline-derived CDR1 and CDR2 are SGHKS and YYEKEE (reference sequence). The CDR3 spells CASSLFGDSPAF. CDR3 in DNA: TGTGCCAGCAGCTTGTTCGGTGACTCACCAGCCTTC. Complete variable domain (other parts from reference TRBV5-5 and TRBJ1-2): DAGVTQSPTHLIKTRGQQVTLRCSPISGHKSVSWYQQVLGQGPQFIFQYYEKEERGRGNFPDRFSARQFPNYSSELNVNALLLGDSALYLCASSLFGDSPAFGSGTRLTVV.

This chain uses TRBV19 with TRBJ1-1, with no clear D. This CDR3 is 14 amino acids long. Deletions cut 5 bases from V and 2 bases from J, with 12 bases between. Germline V lookup: CDR1 LNHDA, CDR2 SQIVND (reference sequence). CDR3 sequence reads: CASSGRTVNTEAFF. The CDR3 coding sequence is TGTGCCAGTAGTGGAAGAACAGTCAACACTGAAGCTTTCTTT.

The chain combines TRBV5-1 with TRBJ2-5, with D perhaps matching TRBD2 (6 bases). V was pared by 7 bases and J by 5 bases, with 18 bases between. CDR3 length: 14 amino acids. Germline V gene sequence: CDR1 SGHRS, CDR2 YFSETQ. The CDR3 is CASLQQGGGETQYF. CDR3 coding DNA: TGCGCCAGCCTCCAGCAGGGAGGAGGGGAGACCCAGTACTTC. The full variable domain, in which reference TRBV5-1 and TRBJ2-5 provide the parts outside the CDR3, is KAGVTQTPRYLIKTRGQQVTLSCSPISGHRSVSWYQQTPGQGLQFLFEYFSETQRNKGNFPGRFSGRQFSNSRSEMNVSTLELGDSALYLCASLQQGGGETQYFGPGTRLLVL.